This T cell receptor (beta chain) was identified during a study of cytomegalovirus exposure and HLA in healthy donors. Study observations and caveats: Over 15,000 TCR beta sequences were associated with HLA alleles at 0.05 false discovery rate in a later analysis. Later analysis indicated greater clonal expansion among HLA-associated TCR beta chains than among equally common other chains. An assumption of roughly uniform sequencing depth across donors underlay the presence/absence analyses.

Worth noting for this clone: Its target is unknown.

PCR was performed using 60 Vbeta and 13 Jbeta primers. The repertoire was sequenced with immunoSEQ multiplex PCR; TCRdb's copy has only in-frame clones and lacks some. The table shows a few hundred thousand clones, with more than 60% occurring only once. The CDR3 contains 15 residues. CDR1 SGHVS and CDR2 FQNEAQ come from the germline V gene. V shed 6 bases and J 1 base; nucleotides not matched to a gene: 7. J is TRBJ2-3 and V is TRBV7-8; 7 nucleotides align to TRBD2. This sequence was found in a man between 40 and 49 years old in good health and CMV-seronegative. Sequencing used PBMCs. Here the CDR3 reads CASSPKRDGTDTQYF. CDR3 DNA sequence: TGTGCCAGCAGTCCGAAGCGGGACGGCACAGATACGCAGTATTTT. Full variable domain (rest looked up from reference TRBV7-8 and TRBJ2-3): GAGVSQSPRYKVAKRGQDVALRCDPISGHVSLFWYQQALGQGPEFLTYFQNEAQLDKSGLPSDRFFAERPEGSVSTLKIQRTQQEDSAVYLCASSPKRDGTDTQYFGPGTRLTVL.